This is a list of T cell receptor beta chains from one sample in a study of shared clonotypes between healthy human individuals. TCRdb's table, derived via immunoSEQ multiplex PCR, lists solely in-frame clones and lacks some. Among around 2,000,000 clones listed, around 93% were seen once. Source material: naive CD8+ T cells from PBMCs. Receptor source: a man between 18 and 29 years old in good health. Some clones in this sample may be carry-over from other donors' samples. CDR3s include the opening cysteine and the closing phenylalanine or tryptophan. A D gene is named only where the DNA matches it firmly. Part of the rows lack a size; the others show once, few, many or a class for expanded clones.

J	D	size	V	CDR3	DNA
TRBJ2-1	.	.	TRBV9	CASSVAGPYNEQFF	TGTGCCAGCAGCGTAGCTGGTCCGTACAATGAGCAGTTCTTC
TRBJ2-7	.	.	TRBV4-2	CASSQGVEYEQYF	TGTGCCAGCAGCCAAGGGGTTGAGTACGAGCAGTACTTC
TRBJ2-1	.	once	TRBV9	CASSVSMGVYNEQFF	TGTGCCAGCAGCGTATCGATGGGGGTGTACAATGAGCAGTTCTTC
TRBJ2-7	.	.	TRBV2	CASSYGPEQYF	TGTGCCAGCAGTTACGGGCCCGAGCAGTACTTC
TRBJ2-1	TRBD2	.	TRBV28	CASSLRPPTSGNYNEQFF	TGTGCCAGCAGTTTAAGACCACCGACTAGCGGGAACTACAATGAGCAGTTCTTC
TRBJ2-7	TRBD1	.	TRBV7-6	CASSFLAGGDEQYF	TGTGCCAGCAGCTTTCTGGCAGGGGGCGACGAGCAGTACTTC
TRBJ1-2	.	.	TRBV30	CAWSITGRDNYGYTF	TGTGCCTGGAGCATAACCGGGAGGGATAACTATGGCTACACCTTC
TRBJ2-1	.	.	TRBV11-2	CASSLYATLPSYNEQFF	TGTGCCAGCAGCTTATATGCCACACTTCCTTCCTACAATGAGCAGTTCTTC
TRBJ2-2	.	.	TRBV14	CASSQVQNTGELFF	TGTGCCAGCAGCCAAGTTCAGAACACCGGGGAGCTGTTTTTT
TRBJ2-7	.	.	TRBV27	CASSLFLGTYEQYF	TGTGCCAGCAGTTTATTCCTCGGGACGTACGAGCAGTACTTC
TRBJ1-1	.	.	TRBV27	CASSSLQNTEAFF	TGTGCCAGCAGCTCTCTCCAAAACACTGAAGCTTTCTTT
TRBJ1-5	.	.	TRBV19	CASTPDLSNQPQHF	TGTGCCAGTACCCCAGACCTTAGCAATCAGCCCCAGCATTTT
TRBJ2-5	.	.	TRBV2	CASSDYQETQYF	TGTGCCAGCAGTGACTACCAAGAGACCCAGTACTTC
TRBJ2-2	TRBD1	once	TRBV15	CATRNSGQGSDTGELFF	TGTGCCACCAGAAACTCCGGACAGGGTTCGGACACCGGGGAGCTGTTTTTT
TRBJ2-5	TRBD2	once	TRBV7-8	CASSSIAGTGETQYF	TGTGCCAGCAGCTCTATAGCGGGAACCGGGGAGACCCAGTACTTC
TRBJ2-7	.	once	TRBV28	CASSLSFRGTSYEQYF	TGTGCCAGCAGCTTATCGTTCAGGGGGACTTCCTACGAGCAGTACTTC
TRBJ2-7	.	.	TRBV5-1	CASSFGQFYEQYF	TGCGCCAGCAGCTTTGGACAGTTCTACGAGCAGTACTTC
TRBJ2-7	.	.	TRBV27	CASSLRGTAFYEQYF	TGTGCCAGCAGTTTACGCGGGACAGCATTCTACGAGCAGTACTTC
TRBJ2-5	.	.	TRBV6-6	CASSNRRDGQETQYF	TGTGCCAGCAGTAATCGCCGGGACGGCCAAGAGACCCAGTACTTC
TRBJ1-2	.	.	TRBV6-5	CASSYGESVDYGYTF	TGTGCCAGCAGTTACGGGGAGTCCGTCGACTATGGCTACACCTTC
TRBJ2-7	.	.	TRBV7-2	CASSSRTVYEQYF	TGTGCCAGCAGCTCGAGGACAGTCTACGAGCAGTACTTC
TRBJ2-1	.	.	TRBV19	CASSMESASSYNEQFF	TGTGCCAGTAGTATGGAAAGCGCTAGCTCCTACAATGAGCAGTTCTTC
TRBJ2-1	TRBD2	.	TRBV7-8	CASSPVAGSGDYEQFF	TGTGCCAGCAGTCCAGTAGCGGGATCAGGGGACTATGAGCAGTTCTTC
TRBJ2-7	.	.	TRBV10-1	CASIYEQYF	TGCGCCAGCATCTACGAGCAGTACTTC
TRBJ2-5	.	.	TRBV11-2	CASSKGGGVQETQYF	TGTGCCAGCAGCAAAGGAGGGGGGGTCCAAGAGACCCAGTACTTC
TRBJ2-2	.	once	TRBV28	CASSLGTGNTGELFF	TGTGCCAGCAGTTTAGGGACGGGGAACACCGGGGAGCTGTTTTTT
TRBJ1-1	.	.	TRBV9	CASSPSGTGIMNTEAFF	TGTGCCAGCAGCCCCTCCGGGACTGGGATTATGAACACTGAAGCTTTCTTT
TRBJ2-7	TRBD1	.	TRBV9	CASSATGTGRYGQYF	TGTGCCAGCAGCGCAACCGGGACAGGCCGCTACGGGCAGTACTTC
TRBJ2-7	TRBD2	.	TRBV27	CASSLRLAGGLEQYF	TGTGCCAGCAGTTTAAGGCTAGCGGGAGGGCTCGAGCAGTACTTC
TRBJ2-2	TRBD2	once	TRBV11-2	CASSSGLAGGPGTGELFF	TGTGCCAGCAGCTCCGGACTAGCGGGAGGCCCAGGGACCGGGGAGCTGTTTTTT
TRBJ2-1	.	.	TRBV28	CASSLPTTDSSYNEQFF	TGTGCCAGCAGTTTGCCGACGACAGACAGCTCCTACAATGAGCAGTTCTTC
TRBJ1-5	.	.	TRBV19	CASSTNPGHAIQPQHF	TGTGCCAGTAGTACAAACCCGGGACATGCGATTCAGCCCCAGCATTTT
TRBJ1-1	.	.	TRBV6-5	CASSLFTGSSTEAFF	TGTGCCAGCAGTTTGTTCACGGGCTCGAGCACTGAAGCTTTCTTT
TRBJ2-1	TRBD1	.	TRBV27	CASSLFPGQGASNEQFF	TGTGCCAGCAGTTTATTCCCCGGACAGGGGGCAAGCAATGAGCAGTTCTTC
TRBJ2-2	.	.	TRBV29-1	CSVEPGAPNTGELFF	TGCAGCGTTGAACCAGGGGCCCCAAACACCGGGGAGCTGTTTTTT
TRBJ2-2	.	.	TRBV27	CASSLGAGSTGELFF	TGTGCCAGCAGTTTAGGGGCAGGGTCCACCGGGGAGCTGTTTTTT
TRBJ1-2	.	.	TRBV13	CASSPWNGYGYTF	TGTGCCAGCAGCCCGTGGAACGGCTATGGCTACACCTTC
TRBJ2-7	TRBD2	.	TRBV27	CASSLFPPRGSPYEQYF	TGTGCCAGCAGTTTATTTCCCCCCCGCGGGAGCCCCTACGAGCAGTACTTC
TRBJ1-5	TRBD1	few	TRBV27	CASSYRDRDQPQHF	TGTGCCAGCAGTTACCGGGACAGGGATCAGCCCCAGCATTTT
TRBJ2-1	TRBD2	.	TRBV5-6	CASSPTSGLEQFF	TGTGCCAGCAGCCCGACTAGCGGGCTTGAGCAGTTCTTC
TRBJ2-7	.	.	TRBV5-1	CASSLGQGSYEQYF	TGCGCCAGCAGCTTGGGTCAGGGTTCCTACGAGCAGTACTTC
TRBJ2-5	TRBD1	.	TRBV6-6	CASSTRTGGGQETQYF	TGTGCCAGCAGTACCCGGACAGGGGGTGGTCAAGAGACCCAGTACTTC
TRBJ1-5	.	.	TRBV19	CASSTGPGRLGDQPQHF	TGTGCCAGTAGTACCGGCCCTGGCAGGTTGGGTGATCAGCCCCAGCATTTT
TRBJ2-5	TRBD1	once	TRBV18	CASSPPGQEERYQETQYF	TGTGCCAGCTCACCACCTGGACAGGAGGAACGCTACCAAGAGACCCAGTACTTC
TRBJ1-1	.	.	TRBV28	CASSFRGPEAFF	TGTGCCAGCAGTTTCAGGGGCCCAGAAGCTTTCTTT
TRBJ2-7	.	.	TRBV7-9	CASSLGLSRGEQYF	TGTGCCAGCAGCTTGGGACTCTCCCGGGGAGAGCAGTACTTC
TRBJ2-7	.	few	TRBV28	CASSLDSSYEQYF	TGTGCCAGCAGTTTGGACAGCTCCTACGAGCAGTACTTC
TRBJ2-5	.	.	TRBV4-1	CASSHRTVQETQYF	TGCGCCAGCAGCCATAGGACAGTACAAGAGACCCAGTACTTC
TRBJ2-5	TRBD2	.	TRBV7-9	CASSSRKAGDRETQYF	TGTGCCAGCAGCTCCAGGAAGGCGGGAGACCGGGAGACCCAGTACTTC
TRBJ2-1	TRBD2	.	TRBV7-3	CASSLLSGRPYNEQFF	TGTGCCAGCAGCTTACTTTCCGGGAGGCCTTACAATGAGCAGTTCTTC
TRBJ2-7	.	.	TRBV11-1	CASSLWSSYEQYF	TGTGCCAGCAGCCTCTGGAGCTCCTACGAGCAGTACTTC
TRBJ2-1	.	.	TRBV7-9	CASSSGGHEYNEQFF	TGTGCCAGCAGCTCCGGCGGACACGAGTACAATGAGCAGTTCTTC
TRBJ2-7	.	.	TRBV29-1	CSVSEGGFYEQYF	TGCAGCGTTAGTGAGGGAGGCTTTTACGAGCAGTACTTC
TRBJ2-5	TRBD2	.	TRBV28	CASSPTSGQETQYF	TGTGCCAGCAGTCCGACTAGCGGCCAAGAGACCCAGTACTTC
TRBJ2-7	.	.	TRBV5-1	CASSLTGTYEQYF	TGCGCCAGCAGCTTGACAGGGACGTACGAGCAGTACTTC